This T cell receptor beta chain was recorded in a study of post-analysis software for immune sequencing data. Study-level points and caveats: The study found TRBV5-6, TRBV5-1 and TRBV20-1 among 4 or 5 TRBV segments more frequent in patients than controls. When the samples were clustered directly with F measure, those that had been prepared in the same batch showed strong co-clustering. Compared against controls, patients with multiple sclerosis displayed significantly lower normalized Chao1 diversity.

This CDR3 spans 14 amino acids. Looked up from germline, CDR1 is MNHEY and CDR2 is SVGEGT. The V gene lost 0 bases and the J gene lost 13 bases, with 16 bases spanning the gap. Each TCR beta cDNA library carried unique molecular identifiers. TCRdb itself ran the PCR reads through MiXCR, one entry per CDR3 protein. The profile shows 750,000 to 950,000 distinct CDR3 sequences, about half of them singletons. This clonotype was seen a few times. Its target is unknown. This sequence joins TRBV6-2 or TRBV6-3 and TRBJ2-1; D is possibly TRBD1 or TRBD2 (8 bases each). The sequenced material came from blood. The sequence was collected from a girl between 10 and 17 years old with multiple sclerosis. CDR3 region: CASSYSTGGTGQFF. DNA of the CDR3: TGTGCCAGCAGTTACTCGACGGGAGGGACAGGCCAGTTCTTC.